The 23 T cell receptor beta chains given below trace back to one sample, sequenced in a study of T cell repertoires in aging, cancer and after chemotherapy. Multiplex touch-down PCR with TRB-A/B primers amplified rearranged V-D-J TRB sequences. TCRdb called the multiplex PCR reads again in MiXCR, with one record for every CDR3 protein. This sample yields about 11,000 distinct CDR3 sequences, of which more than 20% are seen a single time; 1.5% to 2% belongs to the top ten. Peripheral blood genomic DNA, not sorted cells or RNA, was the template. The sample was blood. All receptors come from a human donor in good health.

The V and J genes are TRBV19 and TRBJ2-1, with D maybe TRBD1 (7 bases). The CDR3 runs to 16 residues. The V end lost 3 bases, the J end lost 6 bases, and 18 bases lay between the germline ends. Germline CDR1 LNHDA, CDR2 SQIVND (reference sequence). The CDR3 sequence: CASSIGRSGGLNEQFF. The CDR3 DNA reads TGTGCCAGTAGTATTGGGAGGTCAGGGGGGCTCAATGAGCAGTTCTTC.

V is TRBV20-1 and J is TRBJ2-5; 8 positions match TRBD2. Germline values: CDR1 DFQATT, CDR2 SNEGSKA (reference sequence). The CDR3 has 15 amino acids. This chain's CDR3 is CSTTGAGGYQETQYF. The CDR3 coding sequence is TGCAGCACCACGGGTGCGGGGGGCTACCAAGAGACCCAGTACTTC.

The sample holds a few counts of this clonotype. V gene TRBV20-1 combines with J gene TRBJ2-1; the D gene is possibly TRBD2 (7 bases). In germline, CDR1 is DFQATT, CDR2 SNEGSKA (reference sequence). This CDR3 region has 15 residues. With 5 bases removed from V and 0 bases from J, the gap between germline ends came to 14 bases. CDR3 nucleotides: TGCAGTGCTGGAGGAGGGGGGGCCTCCTACAATGAGCAGTTCTTC. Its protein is CSAGGGGASYNEQFF.

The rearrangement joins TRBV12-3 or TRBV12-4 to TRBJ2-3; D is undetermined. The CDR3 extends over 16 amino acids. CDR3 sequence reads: CASGLARAPRTDTQYF. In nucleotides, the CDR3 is TGTGCTAGTGGTTTGGCCCGGGCCCCGCGCACAGATACGCAGTATTTT.

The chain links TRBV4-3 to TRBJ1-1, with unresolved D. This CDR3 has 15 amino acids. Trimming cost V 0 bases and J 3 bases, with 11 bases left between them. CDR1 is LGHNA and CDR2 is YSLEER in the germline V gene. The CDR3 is CASSQDSRTDTEAFF. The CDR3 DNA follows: TGCGCCAGCAGCCAAGATTCGAGGACCGACACTGAAGCTTTCTTT.

CDR3 sequence reads: CSASYSGTSGGWYEQYF. The DNA of the CDR3 is TGCAGTGCTAGCTACTCCGGGACTAGCGGGGGTTGGTACGAGCAGTACTTC. The chain uses TRBV20-1 and TRBJ2-7; 14 positions match TRBD2. CDR1 is DFQATT and CDR2 is SNEGSKA in the germline V gene (reference sequence). V lost 3 bases to trimming and J lost 4 bases; unmatched junction nucleotides: 11. There are 17 residues in the CDR3.

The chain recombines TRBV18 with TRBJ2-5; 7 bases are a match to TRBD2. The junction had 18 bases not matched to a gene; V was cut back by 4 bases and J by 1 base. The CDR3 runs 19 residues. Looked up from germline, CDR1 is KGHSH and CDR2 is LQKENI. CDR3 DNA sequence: TGTGCCAGCTCACTCGGTCCCTCCATAGCGGGCCTCATCCAAGAGACCCAGTACTTC. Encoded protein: CASSLGPSIAGLIQETQYF.

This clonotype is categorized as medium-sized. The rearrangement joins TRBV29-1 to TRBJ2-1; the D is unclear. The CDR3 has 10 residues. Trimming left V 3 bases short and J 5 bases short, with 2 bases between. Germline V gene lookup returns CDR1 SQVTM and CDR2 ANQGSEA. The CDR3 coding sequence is TGCAGCGTTGACGACAATGAGCAGTTCTTC. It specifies CSVDDNEQFF.

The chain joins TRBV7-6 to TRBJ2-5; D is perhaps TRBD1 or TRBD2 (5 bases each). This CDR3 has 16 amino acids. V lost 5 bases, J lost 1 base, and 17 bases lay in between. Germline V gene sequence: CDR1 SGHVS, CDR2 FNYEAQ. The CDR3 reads CASSQDVEGSQETQYF. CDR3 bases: TGTGCCAGCAGCCAAGACGTCGAGGGGTCCCAAGAGACCCAGTACTTC.

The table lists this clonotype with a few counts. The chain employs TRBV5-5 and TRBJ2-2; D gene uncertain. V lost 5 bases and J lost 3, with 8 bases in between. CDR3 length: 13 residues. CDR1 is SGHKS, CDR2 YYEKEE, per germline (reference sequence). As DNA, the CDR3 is TGTGCCAGCAGTCGGTCCGACACCGGGGAGCTGTTTTTT. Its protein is CASSRSDTGELFF.

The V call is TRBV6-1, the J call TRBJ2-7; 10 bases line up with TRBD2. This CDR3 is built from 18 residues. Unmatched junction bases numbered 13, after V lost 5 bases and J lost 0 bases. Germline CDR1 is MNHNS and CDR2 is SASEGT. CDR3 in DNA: TGTGCCAGCAGTTATCAGAGCGGGGGGGTCTATAGCTCCTACGAGCAGTACTTC. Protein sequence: CASSYQSGGVYSSYEQYF.

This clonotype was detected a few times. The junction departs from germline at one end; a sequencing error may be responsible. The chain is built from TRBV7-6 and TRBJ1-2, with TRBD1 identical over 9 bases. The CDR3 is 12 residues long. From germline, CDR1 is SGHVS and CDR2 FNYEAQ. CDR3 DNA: TGTGCCAGCAGCCGGGGGGACAGGGACGAATTCTTC. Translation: CASSRGDRDEFF. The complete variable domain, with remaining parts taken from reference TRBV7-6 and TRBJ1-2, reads GAGVSQSPRYKVTKRGQDVALRCDPISGHVSLYWYRQALGQGPEFLTYFNYEAQQDKSGLPNDRFSAERPEGSISTLTIQRTEQRDSAMYRCASSRGDRDEFFGSGTRLTVV.

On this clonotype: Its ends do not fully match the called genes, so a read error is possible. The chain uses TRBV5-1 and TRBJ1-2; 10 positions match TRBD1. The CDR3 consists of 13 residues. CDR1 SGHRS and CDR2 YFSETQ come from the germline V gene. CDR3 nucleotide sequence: TGTGCCAGCAGCTCGACAGGGGGCCAAGGCTACACCTTC. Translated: CASSSTGGQGYTF.

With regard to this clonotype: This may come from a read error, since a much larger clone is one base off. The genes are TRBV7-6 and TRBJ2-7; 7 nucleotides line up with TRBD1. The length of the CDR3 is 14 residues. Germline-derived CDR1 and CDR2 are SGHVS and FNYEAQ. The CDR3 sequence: CASSLGQVPYVQYF. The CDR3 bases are TGTGCCAGCAGCCTCGGACAGGTTCCCTACGTGCAGTACTTC. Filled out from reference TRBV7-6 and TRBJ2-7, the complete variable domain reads GAGVSQSPRYKVTKRGQDVALRCDPISGHVSLYWYRQALGQGPEFLTYFNYEAQQDKSGLPNDRFSAERPEGSISTLTIQRTEQRDSAMYRCASSLGQVPYVQYFGPGTRLTVT.

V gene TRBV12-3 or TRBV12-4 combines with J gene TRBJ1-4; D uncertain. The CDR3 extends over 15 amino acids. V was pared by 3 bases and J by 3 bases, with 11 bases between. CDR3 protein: CASSFTHYPNEKLFF. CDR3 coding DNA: TGTGCCAGCAGTTTTACACACTACCCTAATGAAAAACTGTTTTTT.

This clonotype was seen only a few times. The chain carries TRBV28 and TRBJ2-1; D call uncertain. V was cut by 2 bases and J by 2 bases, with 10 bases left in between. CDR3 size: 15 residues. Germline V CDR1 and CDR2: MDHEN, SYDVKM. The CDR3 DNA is TGTGCCAGCAGTTTACCAGGTTCCGCCTACAATGAGCAGTTCTTC. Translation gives CASSLPGSAYNEQFF.

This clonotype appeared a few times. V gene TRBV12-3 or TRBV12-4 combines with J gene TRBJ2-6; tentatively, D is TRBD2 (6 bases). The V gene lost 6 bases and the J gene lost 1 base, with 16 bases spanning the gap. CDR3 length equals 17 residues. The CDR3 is CASRYTGSGSGANVLTF. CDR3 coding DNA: TGTGCCAGCAGATACACGGGAAGCGGGTCTGGGGCCAACGTCCTGACTTTC.

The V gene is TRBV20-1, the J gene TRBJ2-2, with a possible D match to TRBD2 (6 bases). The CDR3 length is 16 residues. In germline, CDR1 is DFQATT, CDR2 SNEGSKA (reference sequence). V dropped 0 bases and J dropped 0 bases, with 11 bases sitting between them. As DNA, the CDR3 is TGCAGTGCTAGAGATCTGCGGGGTACGAACACCGGGGAGCTGTTTTTT. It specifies CSARDLRGTNTGELFF.

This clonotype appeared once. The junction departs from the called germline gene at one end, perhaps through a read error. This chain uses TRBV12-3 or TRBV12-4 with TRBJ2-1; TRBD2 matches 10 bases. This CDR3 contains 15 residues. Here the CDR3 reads CAGSFRTSGDNEQFF. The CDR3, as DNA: TGTGCCGGCAGTTTCAGGACTAGCGGAGACAATGAGCAGTTCTTC.

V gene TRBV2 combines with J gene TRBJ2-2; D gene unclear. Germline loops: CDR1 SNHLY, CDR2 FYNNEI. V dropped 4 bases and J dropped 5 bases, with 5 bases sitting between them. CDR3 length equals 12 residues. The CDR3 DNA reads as TGTGCCAGCAGTGGGGCAACCGGGGAGCTGTTTTTT. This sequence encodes CASSGATGELFF.

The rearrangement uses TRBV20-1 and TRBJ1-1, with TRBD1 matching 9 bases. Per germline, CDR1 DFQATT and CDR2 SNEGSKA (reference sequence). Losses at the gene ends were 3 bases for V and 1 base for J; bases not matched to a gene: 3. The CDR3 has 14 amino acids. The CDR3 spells CSARGGQGNTEAFF. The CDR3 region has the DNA TGCAGTGCTAGGGGGGGACAGGGGAACACTGAAGCTTTCTTT.

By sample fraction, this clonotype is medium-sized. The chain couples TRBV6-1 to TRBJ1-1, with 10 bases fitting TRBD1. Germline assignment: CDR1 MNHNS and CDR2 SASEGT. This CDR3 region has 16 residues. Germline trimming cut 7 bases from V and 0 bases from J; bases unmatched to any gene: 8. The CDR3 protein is CASTTIGTGVNTEAFF. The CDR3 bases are TGTGCCAGCACCACCATAGGGACAGGGGTGAACACTGAAGCTTTCTTT.

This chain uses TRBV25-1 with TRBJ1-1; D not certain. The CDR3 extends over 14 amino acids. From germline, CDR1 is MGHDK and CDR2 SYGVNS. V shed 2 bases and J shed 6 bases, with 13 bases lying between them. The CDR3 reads CASSEGHSIAEAFF. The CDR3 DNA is TGTGCCAGCAGTGAAGGCCATTCGATCGCTGAAGCTTTCTTT.